These T cell receptor beta chains were read from a single sample in a study of blood T cell repertoires in COVID-19. TCRdb keeps only in-frame clones here, not all; method: immunoSEQ multiplex PCR. In the table there are under 200,000 clones, 70% to 90% of which are singletons. Material for sequencing was peripheral blood. These receptors all come from a woman aged 80 or over with COVID-19, enrolled during active disease. Each CDR3 is given with its conserved first and last residue. D genes are given only for firm matches. A clone size is listed for some rows: how often the clone was seen (once, few, many), or a class if it is expanded.

v_call	j_call	clone_size	d_call	cdr3_nt	cdr3_aa
TRBV28	TRBJ1-3	-	TRBD1	TGTGCCAGCAGCCACGCCCGACAGGGAAATCCCGGAAACACCATATATTTT	CASSHARQGNPGNTIYF
TRBV7-2	TRBJ2-1	once	-	TGTGCCAGCAGTTCTGATGTTCGGGAGTTTCGTGAGCAGTTCTTC	CASSSDVREFREQFF
TRBV28	TRBJ2-7	few	TRBD1	TGTGCCAGCAGTCGGGGACAGATTGCCTACGAGCAGTACTTC	CASSRGQIAYEQYF
TRBV5-4	TRBJ2-1	-	-	TGTGCCAGCAGCTTGCGGACCCCGGGGTCCAATGAGCAGTTCTTC	CASSLRTPGSNEQFF
TRBV9	TRBJ2-3	-	TRBD1	TGTGCCAGCAACAAACAGGGGGCGTATACGCAGTATTTT	CASNKQGAYTQYF
TRBV7-9	TRBJ1-2	-	-	TGTGCCAGCAGCTTAGGTGGCAGTTCCATTTATGGCTACACCTTC	CASSLGGSSIYGYTF
TRBV7-2	TRBJ2-3	-	TRBD1	TGTGCCAGCAGCTTGACCGGGACAGGGGGCTCAGATACGCAGTATTTT	CASSLTGTGGSDTQYF
TRBV5-1	TRBJ2-2	-	TRBD1	TGCGCCAGCAGCCTCGGACAGGGCACCGGGGAGCTGTTTTTT	CASSLGQGTGELFF
TRBV10-2	TRBJ1-2	-	TRBD1	TGCGCCAGCAGTGTTGGACAGGGGGCCTATGGCTACACCTTC	CASSVGQGAYGYTF
TRBV5-1	TRBJ1-6	few	-	TGCGCCAGCAGCTTGGACCGCTTAGGGGGGGGCGCCTATAATTCACCCCTCCACTTT	CASSLDRLGGGAYNSPLHF
TRBV9	TRBJ2-6	-	TRBD1	TGTGCCAGCAGCCCGAGAGGGCAGGGGGTTTTTTTCGGGGCCAACGTCCTGACTTTC	CASSPRGQGVFFGANVLTF